This T cell receptor beta chain was recorded in a study of blood T cells in healthy people across ages. Study-wide points: Estimates based on one million T cells were treated as lower bounds. Comparison with aged donors showed that long-lived donors had more naive CD4+ cells and higher diversity.

Through a sample-barcoded 5' primer and a J-beta primer mix, a second PCR was run for roughly 7 to 11 cycles. TCRdb passed the 5' RACE reads through MiXCR, listing each CDR3 protein once. The repertoire holds about 600,000 distinct CDR3 sequences, with about 45% as singletons. There are a few counts of this clonotype. As yet, its antigen is unknown. V shed 5 bases, J shed 6 bases, and the junction held 13 bases outside the gene matches. The length of the CDR3 is 17 residues. Germline V gene data show CDR1 as SGHTA and CDR2 as FQGTGA. V is TRBV7-3 and J is TRBJ2-1, with 10 bases fitting TRBD2. The receptor's source is an elderly man in good health. Sequencing was carried out using blood. DNA of the CDR3: TGTGCCAGCAGCCCGACTCCAAGCGGGAGGGCCGTCAATGAGCAGTTCTTC. Translation gives CASSPTPSGRAVNEQFF.